The entry below describes one TCR beta chain. The sample belongs to a study of CD8 T cells in Susac syndrome. Background on the study: Treatment status at blood draw for the Susac syndrome patients was therapy-naive, corticosteroids, or intravenous immunoglobulin alone.

The RNA, roughly 0.5 to 1 ug, was put through reverse transcription using random hexamers. Via MiXCR, TCRdb re-called the immunoSEQ multiplex PCR reads, giving one row per CDR3 protein. The sample has approximately 150,000 distinct CDR3 sequences, approximately 94% seen once. The CDR3 is 17 residues long. The germline V gene encodes CDR1 SGHDN and CDR2 FVKESK. V was clipped by 5 bases and J by 2 bases; unmatched bases: 13. V is TRBV14 and J is TRBJ2-7; 9 bases agree with TRBD1. The source material was CD4+ T cells from PBMCs. This clonotype was sampled from a human donor with Susac syndrome. Here the CDR3 DNA reads TGTGCCAGCAGCAAAAAGATGCCGGGACAGGGAACCTACGAGCAGTACTTC. Its translation is CASSKKMPGQGTYEQYF.